One TCR beta chain is described in this entry. What it binds is not known. CDR1 is SGDLS, CDR2 YYNGEE, per germline. This CDR3 has 16 residues. Trimming shortened V by 4 bases and J by 3 bases, and 18 bases separated the two germline ends. Sequencing used immunoSEQ multiplex PCR; TCRdb keeps in-frame clones, though not all of them. The data contain roughly 150,000 clones, 94% of them singletons. The sample comes from a study of cytomegalovirus exposure and HLA in healthy donors. Study results and limitations: Most TCR sequences proved rare, with some public TCRs found in many donors.

This chain uses TRBV9 with TRBJ2-3, with D perhaps matching TRBD2 (6 bases). Specimen: PBMCs. The receptor was derived from a man in his late teens or twenties in good health and CMV-seropositive. This chain's CDR3 is CASSLTRASETDTQYF. CDR3 sequence (DNA): TGTGCCAGCAGCCTCACCCGGGCTAGCGAGACAGATACGCAGTATTTT.